One and the same sample provided the 10 T cell receptor beta chains below, sequenced in a study of CXCR3-negative and CXCR3-positive naive CD8 T cells. Researchers prepared the TRB cDNA libraries using 5' RACE with UMI labels. TCRdb derives one entry per CDR3 protein from the 5' RACE reads, leaving out DNA. The listing records over 100,000 distinct CDR3 sequences. Sequences were obtained from naive CXCR3- CD8+ T cells from blood. Documented subset: CD45RO-CCR7+CD27+CD95- naive CD8+ T cells lacking CXCR3 (TNR3-). These TCRs come from a human donor in good health. Some clones in this sample may be carry-over from other donors' samples.

The rearrangement uses TRBV28 and TRBJ2-5; TCRdb's assignment of TRBD2 cannot be checked, as there is no DNA. CDR3 length: 14 amino acids. CDR1 is MDHEN and CDR2 is SYDVKM in the germline V gene. This CDR3 reads CASYRGGSQETQYF.

This chain connects TRBV15 to TRBJ1-2. CDR1 is LNHNV, CDR2 YYDKDF, per germline (reference sequence). The CDR3 sequence is 15 residues long. The CDR3 sequence: CATSAVVEINYGYTF.

The chain recombines TRBV27 with TRBJ2-2; the D call of TRBD1 rests on TCRdb alone, since no DNA is present to check it. The germline V gene encodes CDR1 MNHEY and CDR2 SMNVEV (reference sequence). This CDR3 has 15 residues. CDR3 residues: CASSAGQINTGELFF.

The chain is built from TRBV12-3 or TRBV12-4 and TRBJ1-2. This CDR3 is 15 amino acids long. The CDR3 loop reads CASSGVAEEAYGYTF.

The V call is TRBV7-8, the J call TRBJ2-2; TCRdb selects TRBD1, and the lack of DNA leaves this call unchecked. The CDR3 is made up of 16 amino acids. Germline loops: CDR1 SGHVS, CDR2 FQNEAQ. The CDR3 loop is CASSLGGRESTWELFF. Combining the CDR3 with reference TRBV7-8 and TRBJ2-2 gives the whole variable domain GAGVSQSPRYKVAKRGQDVALRCDPISGHVSLFWYQQALGQGPEFLTYFQNEAQLDKSGLPSDRFFAERPEGSVSTLKIQRTQQEDSAVYLCASSLGGRESTWELFFGEGSRLTVL.

This chain uses TRBV4-1 with TRBJ2-7; TCRdb selects TRBD1, and the lack of DNA leaves this call unchecked. The CDR3 has 14 amino acids. Per germline, CDR1 MGHRA and CDR2 YSYEKL. CDR3 region: CASSPAPTEYEQYF.

V usage is TRBV4-3 and J usage is TRBJ2-2. CDR1 is LGHNA, CDR2 YSLEER, per germline. The CDR3 has 14 amino acids. CDR3 amino acids: CACSQPVLSGELFF.

This chain connects TRBV2 to TRBJ2-1. The CDR3 is 12 residues long. In germline, CDR1 is SNHLY, CDR2 FYNNEI. CDR3: CASSEWGNEQFF.

J is TRBJ2-7 and V is TRBV7-9. CDR1 is SEHNR and CDR2 is FQNEAQ in the germline V gene (reference sequence). CDR3 length: 12 amino acids. This CDR3 is CASSLAPHEQYF. Full variable domain (remainder filled in from reference TRBV7-9 and TRBJ2-7): DTGVSQNPRHKITKRGQNVTFRCDPISEHNRLYWYRQTLGQGPEFLTYFQNEAQLEKSRLLSDRFSAERPKGSFSTLEIQRTEQGDSAMYLCASSLAPHEQYFGPGTRLTVT.

The gene calls are TRBV28 and TRBJ2-7; TCRdb selects TRBD1, and the lack of DNA leaves this call unchecked. Germline loops: CDR1 MDHEN, CDR2 SYDVKM. CDR3 length equals 15 residues. CDR3 protein: CASSFRGFRSYEQYF.